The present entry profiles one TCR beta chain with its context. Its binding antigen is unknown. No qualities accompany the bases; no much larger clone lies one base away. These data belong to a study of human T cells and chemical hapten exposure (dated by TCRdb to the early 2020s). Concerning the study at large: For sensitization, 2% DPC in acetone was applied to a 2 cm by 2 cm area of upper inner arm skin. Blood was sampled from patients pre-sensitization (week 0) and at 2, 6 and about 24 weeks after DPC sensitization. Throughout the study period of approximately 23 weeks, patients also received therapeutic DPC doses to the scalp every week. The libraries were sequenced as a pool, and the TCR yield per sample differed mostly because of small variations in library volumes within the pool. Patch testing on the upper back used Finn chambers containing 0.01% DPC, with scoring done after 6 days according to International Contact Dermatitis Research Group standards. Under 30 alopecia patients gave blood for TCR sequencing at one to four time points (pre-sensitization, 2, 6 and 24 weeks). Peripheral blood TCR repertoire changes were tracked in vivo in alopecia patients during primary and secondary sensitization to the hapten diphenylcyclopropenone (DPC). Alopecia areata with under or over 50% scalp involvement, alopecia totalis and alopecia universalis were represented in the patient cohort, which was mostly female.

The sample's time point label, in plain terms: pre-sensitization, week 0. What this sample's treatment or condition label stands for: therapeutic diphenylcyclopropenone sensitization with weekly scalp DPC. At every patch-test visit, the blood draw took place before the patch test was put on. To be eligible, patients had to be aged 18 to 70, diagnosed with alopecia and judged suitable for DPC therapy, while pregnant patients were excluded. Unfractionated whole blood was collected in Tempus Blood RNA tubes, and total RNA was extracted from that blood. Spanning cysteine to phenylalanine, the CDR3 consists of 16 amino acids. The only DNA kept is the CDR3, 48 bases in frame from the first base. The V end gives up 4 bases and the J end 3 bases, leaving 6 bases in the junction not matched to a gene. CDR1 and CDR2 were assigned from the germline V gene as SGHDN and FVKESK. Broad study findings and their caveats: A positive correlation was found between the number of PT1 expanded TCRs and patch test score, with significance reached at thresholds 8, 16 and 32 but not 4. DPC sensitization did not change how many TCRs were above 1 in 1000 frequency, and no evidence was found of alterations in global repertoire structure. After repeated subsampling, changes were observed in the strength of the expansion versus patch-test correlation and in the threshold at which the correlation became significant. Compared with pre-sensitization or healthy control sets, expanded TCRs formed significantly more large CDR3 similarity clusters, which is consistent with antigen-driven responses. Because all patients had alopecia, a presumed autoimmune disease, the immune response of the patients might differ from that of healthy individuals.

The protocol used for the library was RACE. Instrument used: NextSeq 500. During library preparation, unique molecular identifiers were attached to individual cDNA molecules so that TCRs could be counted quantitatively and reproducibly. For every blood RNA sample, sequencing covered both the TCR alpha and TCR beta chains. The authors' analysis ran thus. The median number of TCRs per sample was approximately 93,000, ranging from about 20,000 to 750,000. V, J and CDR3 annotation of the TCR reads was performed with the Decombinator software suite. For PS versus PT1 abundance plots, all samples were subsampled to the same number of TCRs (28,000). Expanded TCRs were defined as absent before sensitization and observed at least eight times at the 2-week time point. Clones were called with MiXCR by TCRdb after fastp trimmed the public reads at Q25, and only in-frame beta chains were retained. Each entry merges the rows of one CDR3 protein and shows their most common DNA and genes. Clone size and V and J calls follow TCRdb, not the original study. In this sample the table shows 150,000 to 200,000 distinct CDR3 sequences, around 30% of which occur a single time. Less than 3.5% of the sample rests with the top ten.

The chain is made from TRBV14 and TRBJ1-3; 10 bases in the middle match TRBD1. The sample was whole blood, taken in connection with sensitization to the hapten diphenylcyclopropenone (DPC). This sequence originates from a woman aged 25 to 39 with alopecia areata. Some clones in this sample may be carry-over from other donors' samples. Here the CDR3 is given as CASSPRDRGLGNTIYF. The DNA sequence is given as TGTGCCAGCAGCCCGAGGGACAGGGGTCTTGGAAACACCATATATTTT. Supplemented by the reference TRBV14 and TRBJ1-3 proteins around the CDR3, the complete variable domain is EAGVTQFPSHSVIEKGQTVTLRCDPISGHDNLYWYRRVMGKEIKFLLHFVKESKQDESGMPNNRFLAERTGGTYSTLKVQPAELEDSGVYFCASSPRDRGLGNTIYFGEGSWLTVV.